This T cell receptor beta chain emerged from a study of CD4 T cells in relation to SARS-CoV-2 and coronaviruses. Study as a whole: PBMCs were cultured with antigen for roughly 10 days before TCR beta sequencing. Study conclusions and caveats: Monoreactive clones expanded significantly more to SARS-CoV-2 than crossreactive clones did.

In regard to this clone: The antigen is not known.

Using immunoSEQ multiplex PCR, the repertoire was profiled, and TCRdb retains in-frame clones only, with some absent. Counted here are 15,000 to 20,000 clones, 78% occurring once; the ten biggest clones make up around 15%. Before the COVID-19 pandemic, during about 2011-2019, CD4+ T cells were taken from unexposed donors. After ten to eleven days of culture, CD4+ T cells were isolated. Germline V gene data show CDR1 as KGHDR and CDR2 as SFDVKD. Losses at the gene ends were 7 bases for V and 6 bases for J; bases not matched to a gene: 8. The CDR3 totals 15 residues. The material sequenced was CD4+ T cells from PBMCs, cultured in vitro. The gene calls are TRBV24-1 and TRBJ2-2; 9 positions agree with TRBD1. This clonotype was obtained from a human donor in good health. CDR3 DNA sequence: TGTGCCACCAGAAGCCGGGACAGGGAGTCCGGGGAGCTGTTTTTT. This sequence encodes CATRSRDRESGELFF.